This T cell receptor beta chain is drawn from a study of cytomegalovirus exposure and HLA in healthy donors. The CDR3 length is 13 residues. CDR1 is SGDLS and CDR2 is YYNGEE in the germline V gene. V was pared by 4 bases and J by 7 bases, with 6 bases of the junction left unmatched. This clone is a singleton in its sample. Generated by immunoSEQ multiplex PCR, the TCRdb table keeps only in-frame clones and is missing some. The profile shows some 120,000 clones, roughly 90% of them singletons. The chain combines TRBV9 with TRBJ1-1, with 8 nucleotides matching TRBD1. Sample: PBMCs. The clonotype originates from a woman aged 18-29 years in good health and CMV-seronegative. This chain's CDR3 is CASSQAGGGEAFF. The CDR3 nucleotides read TGTGCCAGCAGCCAAGCAGGGGGCGGTGAAGCTTTCTTT.